These 32 T cell receptor beta chains were all obtained from the same sample, sequenced in a study of molecular identifiers for immune sequencing clone quantification. TCRdb ran MiXCR on the PCR reads and lists one entry per CDR3 protein. The sample carries roughly 100,000 distinct CDR3 sequences, about 32% recorded once. Input material: naive CD8+ T cells from blood, with Jurkat cell RNA spiked in. Stated subset: FACS-sorted CD8+CD4-CCR7+CD45RA+ naive T cells. These receptors were taken from a human donor in good health. Some libraries in this study had Jurkat cell RNA spiked in.

The V call is TRBV6-6, the J call TRBJ2-2; 9 positions agree with TRBD1. Germline CDR1 and CDR2: MNHNY and SVGAGI (reference sequence). The CDR3 consists of 15 residues. The V and J ends lost 7 bases and 3 bases, in that order; junction bases with no gene match: 6. CDR3 sequence: CASIPGQGYTGELFF. The CDR3 bases are TGTGCCAGCATTCCGGGACAGGGATACACCGGGGAGCTGTTTTTT.

This clonotype appeared a few times. The V and J genes are TRBV7-9 and TRBJ2-5, with D perhaps matching TRBD1 (5 bases). Germline CDR1 is SEHNR and CDR2 is FQNEAQ (reference sequence). The CDR3 runs 12 residues. Between the trimmed V and J ends, which lost 0 bases and 12 bases, there was a span of 11 bases. CDR3 in amino acids: CASSLAGPEKYF. CDR3 nucleotides: TGTGCCAGCAGCTTAGCGGGGCCGGAGAAGTACTTC.

This clonotype was seen more than once but under ten times. The V gene is TRBV6-5, the J gene TRBJ2-1, with TRBD2 identical over 9 bases. Trimming cost V 2 bases and J 8 bases; bases outside gene matches: 4. The CDR3 is 14 residues long. Germline-derived CDR1 and CDR2 are MNHEY and SVGAGI. As DNA, the CDR3 is TGTGCCAGCAGTTACCGCCCTAGCGGGGATGAGCAGTTCTTC. Translated: CASSYRPSGDEQFF.

The chain is built from TRBV3-1 and TRBJ1-4; a weak D match, TRBD1 (6 bases). The CDR3 consists of 15 residues. V was pared by 4 bases and J by 7 bases, with 16 bases between. Per the germline V gene, CDR1 is LGHDT and CDR2 is YNNKEL (reference sequence). For the CDR3, the DNA is TGTGCCAGCAGCCTTCTTGGGGGGCTCAGTGAAAAACTGTTTTTT. Protein product: CASSLLGGLSEKLFF.

As to this clonotype: A much larger clone sits a single nucleotide away, making a read error possible. V is TRBV5-3 and J is TRBJ2-3; TRBD1 is a possible D gene (6 bases). TRBV5-3 is an open reading frame, and its role is uncertain. This CDR3 has 13 residues. Deletions cut 10 bases from V and 2 bases from J, with 14 bases between. For the CDR3, the DNA is TGTGCCGGCAGCTGGACAGACACAGATACGCAGTATTTT. This translates into CAGSWTDTDTQYF.

The V call is TRBV6-2 or TRBV6-3, the J call TRBJ2-7, with D perhaps given as TRBD1 or TRBD2 (6 bases each). With 3 bases removed from V and 4 bases from J, the gap between germline ends came to 13 bases. The CDR3 length is 14 residues. Germline-derived CDR1 and CDR2 are MNHEY and SVGEGT. The CDR3 DNA reads as TGTGCCAGCAGTTATCCGGGGGCTGGATACGAGCAGTACTTC. Translated, it gives CASSYPGAGYEQYF.

This sequence joins TRBV15 and TRBJ1-5, with D tentatively TRBD1 (5 bases). The CDR3 contains 15 residues. The germline V gene encodes CDR1 LNHNV and CDR2 YYDKDF (reference sequence). With 0 bases removed from V and 15 bases from J, the gap between germline ends came to 21 bases. The CDR3 DNA follows: TGTGCCACCAGCAGAGATAGATTGGGTGCCCAGGGTGCGCATTTT. Amino acid sequence: CATSRDRLGAQGAHF. The whole variable domain, filled in from reference TRBV15 and TRBJ1-5, reads DAMVIQNPRYQVTQFGKPVTLSCSQTLNHNVMYWYQQKSSQAPKLLFHYYDKDFNNEADTPDNFQSRRPNTSFCFLDIRSPGLGDTAMYLCATSRDRLGAQGAHFGDGTRLSIL.

This clonotype was seen at least ten times. The chain has TRBV4-2 and TRBJ2-7, with 9 bases that match TRBD2. The junction had 10 bases not matched to a gene; V was cut back by 4 bases and J by 6 bases. Germline CDR1 LGHNA, CDR2 YNFKEQ. The CDR3 covers 15 residues. The CDR3 sequence: CASSRRPREGLEQYF. The CDR3 bases are TGTGCCAGCAGCCGCCGTCCGCGGGAGGGCCTCGAGCAGTACTTC.

To note about this clonotype: A read error is possible here, since a much larger clone lies one base away. The chain has TRBV28 and TRBJ1-4; 9 bases align to TRBD1. The germline gives CDR1 MDHEN, CDR2 SYDVKM. The CDR3 contains 15 residues. Here the CDR3 reads CASSFGTGLGEKLIF. CDR3 nucleotides: TGTGCCAGCAGTTTTGGGACAGGGCTGGGGGAAAAACTGATTTTT. The full variable domain, completed using reference TRBV28 and TRBJ1-4, is DVKVTQSSRYLVKRTGEKVFLECVQDMDHENMFWYRQDPGLGLRLIYFSYDVKMKEKGDIPEGYSVSREKKERFSLILESASTNQTSMYLCASSFGTGLGEKLIFGSGTQLSVL.

The rearrangement links TRBV6-5 to TRBJ2-7; 7 nucleotides match TRBD1. In germline, CDR1 is MNHEY, CDR2 SVGAGI. This CDR3 is 16 amino acids long. Losses at the gene ends were 4 bases for V and 2 bases for J; bases not matched to a gene: 11. The CDR3 coding sequence is TGTGCCAGCAGTTTTGGTTTGAGGGACAGAACCTACGAGCAGTACTTC. It yields the protein CASSFGLRDRTYEQYF.

The chain is built from TRBV28 and TRBJ1-5, with D uncertain. The CDR3 has 11 amino acids. V shed 5 bases and J shed 4 bases, with 3 bases lying between them. Germline loops: CDR1 MDHEN, CDR2 SYDVKM. In DNA, the CDR3 is TGTGCCAGCAGTACTAATCAGCCCCAGCATTTT. The encoded protein is CASSTNQPQHF.

This clonotype appeared a few times. The rearrangement links TRBV7-8 to TRBJ2-5; possible D gene TRBD2, 6 bases. Per the germline V gene, CDR1 is SGHVS and CDR2 is FQNEAQ. V lost 1 base to trimming and J lost 9 bases, with 18 bases between them. The CDR3 length is 15 residues. The CDR3 DNA reads as TGTGCCAGCAGCTTAGGTGGGGGAGGACGTCAGGCCCAGTACTTC. This encodes CASSLGGGGRQAQYF.

This clonotype was detected only a few times. This CDR3 is CASSVELVASGPQFF. Written as DNA, the CDR3 is TGTGCCAGCAGCGTAGAACTGGTGGCTAGCGGACCCCAGTTCTTC. V gene TRBV9 combines with J gene TRBJ2-1; 7 bases fit TRBD2. There are 15 residues in the CDR3. CDR1 is SGDLS and CDR2 is YYNGEE in the germline V gene. Germline trimming cut 0 bases from V and 13 bases from J; bases unmatched to any gene: 13. Variable domain in full (rest from reference TRBV9 and TRBJ2-1): DSGVTQTPKHLITATGQRVTLRCSPRSGDLSVYWYQQSLDQGLQFLIQYYNGEERAKGNILERFSAQQFPDLHSELNLSSLELGDSALYFCASSVELVASGPQFFGPGTRLTVL.

In this sample, this clonotype turned up a few times. The chain links TRBV4-3 to TRBJ2-7, with 9 bases identical to TRBD2. Germline trimming cut 4 bases from V and 7 bases from J; bases unmatched to any gene: 5. This CDR3 is 13 amino acids long. Per the germline V gene, CDR1 is LGHNA and CDR2 is YSLEER. The CDR3 DNA reads as TGCGCCAGCAGCCGCGGGAGGGCCGATGAGCAGTACTTC. Residues: CASSRGRADEQYF.

This clonotype was found a few times. The genes are TRBV6-5 and TRBJ2-2; TRBD1 might be the D (6 bases). This CDR3 region has 14 residues. Trimming stripped 2 bases from V and 3 bases from J, with 7 bases between. Germline CDR1 and CDR2: MNHEY and SVGAGI. CDR3 sequence: CASSYGTYTGELFF. CDR3 bases: TGTGCCAGCAGTTACGGGACATACACCGGGGAGCTGTTTTTT.

Notes on this clonotype: One end of the junction does not line up with germline, which may come from a read error. The CDR3 sequence is CASSFPPRQEAQYF. In DNA, the CDR3 is TGTGCCAGCAGCTTTCCCCCCCGGCAAGAGGCCCAGTACTTC. The chain uses TRBV28 and TRBJ2-5, with no clear D. Germline CDR1 reads MDHEN; CDR2 reads SYDVKM. The CDR3 covers 14 residues.

On this clonotype: Possible read error: a much larger clone is one base away. This chain connects TRBV6-5 to TRBJ1-4, with 7 positions matching TRBD1. Germline lookup yields CDR1 MNHEY and CDR2 SVGAGI. CDR3 size: 13 residues. In DNA form, the CDR3 reads TGTGCCAGCAGTTACTACGACAGGGAAAAACTGATTTTT. Translating it yields CASSYYDREKLIF.

The genes are TRBV6-1 and TRBJ2-3; no reliable D call. Per the germline V gene, CDR1 is MNHNS and CDR2 is SASEGT. The V gene lost 10 bases and the J gene lost 2 bases, with 19 bases spanning the gap. This CDR3 spans 15 amino acids. Written as DNA, the CDR3 is TGTGCCATCTGTTCGGCAGGAAGTTACACAGATACGCAGTATTTT. It codes for CAICSAGSYTDTQYF.

This clonotype has at least ten counts. The chain carries TRBV7-3 and TRBJ2-6; 10 nucleotides match TRBD2. V gave up 5 bases and J gave up 0 bases; unmatched junction bases: 10. The CDR3 is 19 residues long. Germline V gives CDR1 SGHTA, CDR2 FQGTGA. CDR3 DNA: TGTGCCAGCAGCCCAAAACTAGCGGGGAGCCCCTCTGGGGCCAACGTCCTGACTTTC. Its translation: CASSPKLAGSPSGANVLTF.

A few counts support this clonotype. The chain carries TRBV7-9 and TRBJ2-2, with D possibly being TRBD2 (7 bases). Germline CDR1 reads SEHNR; CDR2 reads FQNEAQ (reference sequence). This CDR3 is 14 amino acids long. Trimming took 5 bases from V and 5 from J, leaving 12 bases between them. The CDR3 nucleotides are TGTGCCAGCAGCGGTGGGGGGGCTACCGGGGAGCTGTTTTTT. Translating gives CASSGGGATGELFF.

A note on this clonotype: This may come from a read error, since a much larger clone is one base off. The chain uses TRBV7-2 and TRBJ2-5, with D perhaps TRBD1 (6 bases). Trimming removed 4 bases at V and 5 bases at J, with 14 bases between. CDR1 SGHTA and CDR2 FQGNSA come from the germline V gene. The CDR3 runs to 14 residues. CDR3 bases: TGTGCCAGCAGCTGGCCAGGGGTAGGCGAGACCCAGTACTTC. It yields the protein CASSWPGVGETQYF.

The rearrangement joins TRBV6-2 or TRBV6-3 to TRBJ2-1; 10 nucleotides agree with TRBD1. The CDR3 covers 12 residues. The germline CDR1 and CDR2 sequences are MNHEY and SVGEGT. The CDR3 sequence: CATDRGNNEQFF. The DNA for the CDR3 is TGTGCTACGGACAGGGGGAACAATGAGCAGTTCTTC.

The gene calls are TRBV2 and TRBJ2-5; TRBD2 matches 12 bases. Trimming removed 10 bases from V and 1 base from J; junction bases left unmatched: 4. The CDR3 covers 14 residues. CDR1 and CDR2 from the germline V gene are SNHLY and FYNNEI. DNA of the CDR3: TGTGCCATTCTAGCGGGAGGGCTCCAAGAGACCCAGTACTTC. It codes for CAILAGGLQETQYF.

Remarks on this clonotype: In this CDR3 the conserved last residue, phenylalanine or tryptophan, is missing, so a read error is likely. V gene TRBV23-1 combines with J gene TRBJ2-5; D is uncertain. TRBV23-1 is marked as an open reading frame, function uncertain. The V gene lost 2 bases and the J gene lost 5 bases, with 9 bases spanning the gap. There are 13 residues in the CDR3. The CDR3 sequence is CASSQNLGETQYI. The CDR3 bases are TGCGCCAGCAGTCAAAATTTGGGGGAGACCCAGTACATC.

Comment on this clonotype: A read error may account for a junction end that differs from germline. The rearrangement links TRBV4-3 to TRBJ1-5; D unclear. CDR3 size: 13 residues. Germline assignment: CDR1 LGHNA and CDR2 YSLEER. In DNA form, the CDR3 reads TGCGCCAGCCGCCAAGATGACAATCAGCCCCAGCATTTT. Translating it yields CASRQDDNQPQHF.

This clonotype turned up a few times. The chain couples TRBV7-9 to TRBJ2-3; D possibly corresponds to TRBD2 (5 bases). From germline, CDR1 is SEHNR and CDR2 FQNEAQ (reference sequence). Deletions cut 6 bases from V and 6 bases from J, with 13 bases between. This CDR3 region has 13 residues. CDR3 protein: CASSLLAGDTQYF. Written as DNA, the CDR3 is TGTGCCAGCAGTCTCCTAGCAGGCGATACGCAGTATTTT.

This clonotype has ten or more counts. The chain is built from TRBV6-2 or TRBV6-3 and TRBJ1-6; D is ambiguous. The CDR3 loop spans 16 amino acids. Trimming left V 0 bases short and J 10 bases short, with 16 bases between. CDR1 and CDR2 (germline): MNHEY, SVGEGT. CDR3 sequence: CASSYSMAETKSPLHF. In DNA form, the CDR3 reads TGTGCCAGCAGTTACTCGATGGCAGAGACGAAGTCACCCCTCCACTTT.

This clonotype was recorded at least ten times. V gene TRBV5-6 combines with J gene TRBJ2-5; 8 positions match TRBD1. This CDR3 has 15 amino acids. Germline CDR1 and CDR2: SGHDT and YYEEEE. The ends lost 3 bases at V and 2 bases at J; junction bases unmatched: 6. This CDR3 reads CASSYPTGVQETQYF. Written as DNA, the CDR3 is TGTGCCAGCAGCTACCCGACAGGGGTTCAAGAGACCCAGTACTTC.

This clonotype was detected only once. Just one base apart from a much larger clone, this may be a read error. Without the conserved terminal phenylalanine or tryptophan, this CDR3 likely stems from a read error. The chain uses TRBV25-1 and TRBJ2-7, with 7 nucleotides matching TRBD1. The CDR3 contains 13 residues. The germline gives CDR1 MGHDK, CDR2 SYGVNS. CDR3 sequence reads: CASSEYDRAEQYL. The CDR3 DNA reads as TGTGCCAGCAGCGAATACGACAGGGCCGAGCAGTACCTC.

V usage is TRBV7-2 and J usage is TRBJ1-1; D remains unclear. Per germline, CDR1 SGHTA and CDR2 FQGNSA. Deletions cut 1 base from V and 1 base from J, with 7 bases between. CDR3 length: 14 residues. The CDR3 sequence: CASSLGPGNTEAFF. CDR3 in DNA: TGTGCCAGCAGCTTAGGACCAGGGAACACTGAAGCTTTCTTT. Full variable domain (rest looked up from reference TRBV7-2 and TRBJ1-1): GAGVSQSPSNKVTEKGKDVELRCDPISGHTALYWYRQSLGQGLEFLIYFQGNSAPDKSGLPSDRFSAERTGGSVSTLTIQRTQQEDSAVYLCASSLGPGNTEAFFGQGTRLTVV.

CDR3 DNA sequence: TGCGCCAGCACGGCCGGGACAGGGTTGGAAAAACTGTTTTTT. It specifies CASTAGTGLEKLFF. The chain has TRBV4-3 and TRBJ1-4; 9 positions match TRBD1. The CDR3 is made up of 14 amino acids. The V and J ends lost 7 bases and 8 bases, in that order; junction bases with no gene match: 8. In germline, CDR1 is LGHNA, CDR2 YSLEER.

This chain joins TRBV19 and TRBJ2-7; perhaps TRBD2 as D (5 bases). V gave up 5 bases and J gave up 1 base, with 9 bases separating them. CDR3 size: 13 residues. Germline CDR1 LNHDA, CDR2 SQIVND (reference sequence). CDR3 in amino acids: CASSEGWSYEQYF. CDR3 DNA sequence: TGTGCCAGTAGTGAGGGTTGGTCCTACGAGCAGTACTTC.